These 9 T cell receptor beta chains share one sample of origin, sequenced in a study of STAT5B mutations in CD4+ large granular lymphocyte leukemia. The method was immunoSEQ multiplex PCR; TCRdb's version includes in-frame clones alone and lacks a portion of them. This table has under 40,000 clones, 79% appearing once. Sequencing was performed on CD4+ T cells from blood buffy coats. These receptors were obtained from a human donor in good health.

This clone was counted a few times. The rearrangement links TRBV19 to TRBJ1-6, with 8 bases matching TRBD1. The CDR3 totals 14 residues. The V and J ends lost 4 bases and 9 bases, in that order; junction bases with no gene match: 5. Germline CDR1 reads LNHDA; CDR2 reads SQIVND (reference sequence). The CDR3 bases are TGTGCCAGTAGTACCCCAGGGGGCGTTTCACCCCTCCACTTT. It specifies CASSTPGGVSPLHF.

V and J are TRBV10-3 and TRBJ2-5; maybe TRBD1 (6 bases). Germline CDR1 reads ENHRY; CDR2 reads SYGVKD. Trimming removed 6 bases at V and 2 bases at J, with 10 bases between. The CDR3 is 13 amino acids. CDR3 protein: CAISGGQQETQYF. The CDR3 bases are TGTGCCATCAGCGGAGGACAGCAAGAGACCCAGTACTTC.

The chain employs TRBV15 and TRBJ1-1; D remains ambiguous. This CDR3 contains 14 residues. Trimming pared 2 bases from V and 1 base from J, leaving 8 bases between. The germline V gene encodes CDR1 LNHNV and CDR2 YYDKDF (reference sequence). CDR3 sequence: CATSRHQTNTEAFF. In DNA, the CDR3 is TGTGCCACCAGCAGACACCAGACGAACACTGAAGCTTTCTTT. Looking up the rest from reference TRBV15 and TRBJ1-1 gives the full variable domain: DAMVIQNPRYQVTQFGKPVTLSCSQTLNHNVMYWYQQKSSQAPKLLFHYYDKDFNNEADTPDNFQSRRPNTSFCFLDIRSPGLGDTAMYLCATSRHQTNTEAFFGQGTRLTVV.

This chain joins TRBV6-1 and TRBJ2-3; 7 bases fit TRBD2. In germline, CDR1 is MNHNS, CDR2 SASEGT. Losses at the gene ends were 8 bases for V and 3 bases for J; bases not matched to a gene: 8. This CDR3 is 14 amino acids long. CDR3 amino acids: CASRREGRTDTQYF. For the CDR3, the DNA is TGTGCCAGCCGGAGGGAGGGCCGGACAGATACGCAGTATTTT.

The chain joins TRBV7-2 to TRBJ1-2, with a possible D match to TRBD1 (5 bases). With 0 bases removed from V and 2 bases from J, the gap between germline ends came to 13 bases. The CDR3 runs to 16 residues. Per the germline V gene, CDR1 is SGHTA and CDR2 is FQGNSA. CDR3 bases: TGTGCCAGCAGCTTAGCGGGGGGGTTGGGGAACTATGGCTACACCTTC. As protein: CASSLAGGLGNYGYTF.

The chain uses TRBV19 and TRBJ2-7, with TRBD2 identical over 7 bases. The CDR3 consists of 14 residues. Germline V gives CDR1 LNHDA, CDR2 SQIVND (reference sequence). V was clipped by 4 bases and J by 2 bases; unmatched bases: 5. The CDR3 loop is CASSTGGWAYEQYF. In nucleotides, the CDR3 is TGTGCCAGTAGTACGGGAGGCTGGGCCTACGAGCAGTACTTC.

This chain links TRBV5-1 with TRBJ2-3, with D perhaps TRBD2 (6 bases). The germline CDR1 and CDR2 sequences are SGHRS and YFSETQ. Trimming left V 4 bases short and J 1 base short, with 16 bases between. The CDR3 has 16 amino acids. The chain's CDR3 is CASSPDGTPGTDTQYF. As DNA, the CDR3 is TGCGCCAGCAGCCCGGATGGGACTCCGGGCACAGATACGCAGTATTTT.

The chain has TRBV28 and TRBJ2-1; TRBD2 matches at 8 bases. CDR1 and CDR2 from the germline V gene are MDHEN and SYDVKM. The CDR3 has 16 amino acids. V trimming: 6 bases; J trimming: 0 bases; junction bases outside the gene matches: 7. The CDR3 coding sequence is TGTGCCAGCAGCCGGCCGGGAGGGAGCTCCTACAATGAGCAGTTCTTC. Protein sequence: CASSRPGGSSYNEQFF.

As regards this clone: At the DNA level, this CDR3 is encoded by other sequences in the same sample as well. The chain couples TRBV2 to TRBJ1-6; D is uncertain. Between the trimmed V and J ends, which lost 3 bases and 1 base, there was a span of 7 bases. Germline assignment: CDR1 SNHLY and CDR2 FYNNEI. The CDR3 covers 15 residues. Written as DNA, the CDR3 is TGTGCCAGCAGTGACCGGGGTTCCTATAATTCACCCCTCCACTTT. Residues: CASSDRGSYNSPLHF.